This TCR beta chain emerged from a study of cytotoxic CD8 clonotypes in ibrutinib-treated CLL. In the study overall: Once treatment had gone on for a median of 12 months, range 6 to 36, response samples were drawn. General study results and limits: The public clonotypes identified were infrequent and showed contraction or stability on treatment. In comparison with age-matched healthy donors, baseline clonality was higher and tracked circulating CD8+ T-cell counts.

T cells were sequenced at a targeted depth of 1 in 200,000 to 1 in 1 million. The assay was immunoSEQ multiplex PCR, and TCRdb's table has in-frame clones only and misses some. The table lists roughly 190,000 clones, about two thirds of them singletons. This CDR3 is built from 16 residues. Germline V CDR1 and CDR2: MNHNY, SVGAGI (reference sequence). Trimming at V came to 7 bases and at J to 0 bases, leaving 4 bases not matched to a gene. Regarding this clone: Its target is unknown.

The source material was PBMCs, sampled after 24 months of ibrutinib treatment. The chain recombines TRBV6-6 with TRBJ2-1; 12 bases agree with TRBD2. The TCR comes from a human donor with chronic lymphocytic leukemia. The CDR3 DNA follows: TGTGCCAGCACCGGGACTAGCGGGTCCTCCTACAATGAGCAGTTCTTC. Amino acid sequence: CASTGTSGSSYNEQFF.